The sequence of this TCR beta chain was determined in a study of control samples from healthy donors and cancer patients. Assay used: immunoSEQ multiplex PCR; TCRdb lists only in-frame clones, some missing. The sample has 150,000 to 200,000 clones, roughly 90% seen once. The junction had 11 bases not matched to a gene; V was cut back by 3 bases and J by 2 bases. The CDR3 spans 17 residues. Germline loops: CDR1 MNHNS, CDR2 SASEGT. The specimen sequenced was blood. The chain is built from TRBV6-1 and TRBJ2-3; 7 positions match TRBD2. The origin of this receptor is a man aged 25-45 years in good health. CDR3 amino acids: CASSEQRGRAFTDTQYF. The DNA of the CDR3 is TGTGCCAGCAGTGAGCAGCGGGGCCGGGCCTTCACAGATACGCAGTATTTT.